Listed here are 28 T cell receptor beta chains from one sample, sequenced in a study of blood T cell repertoires in COVID-19. The data were produced by immunoSEQ multiplex PCR, yet TCRdb's version contains in-frame clones alone and is incomplete. The table includes approximately 150,000 clones, 85% to 90% detected once. Input material: peripheral blood. These receptors were obtained from a man in his 70s with active COVID-19.

V and J are TRBV29-1 and TRBJ1-2, with D maybe TRBD1 (5 bases). V was trimmed by 4 bases and J by 2 bases, leaving 8 bases between them. Per the germline V gene, CDR1 is SQVTM and CDR2 is ANQGSEA. This CDR3 has 12 amino acids. For the CDR3, the DNA is TGCAGCGTTGGAGACAGAAACTATGGCTACACCTTC. This gives the protein CSVGDRNYGYTF.

A single count supports this clone. The chain combines TRBV6-5 with TRBJ1-5; 8 bases fit TRBD1. This CDR3 comprises 14 residues. Germline-derived CDR1 and CDR2 are MNHEY and SVGAGI. V lost 6 bases to trimming and J lost 2 bases; unmatched junction nucleotides: 3. The CDR3 loop is CASSQDRGNQPQHF. In DNA form, the CDR3 reads TGTGCCAGCAGCCAGGACAGGGGCAATCAGCCCCAGCATTTT.

The rearrangement uses TRBV6-5 and TRBJ1-5; TRBD1 matches 7 bases. Trimming removed 6 bases from V and 2 bases from J; junction bases left unmatched: 7. The CDR3 runs to 15 residues. Germline CDR1 and CDR2: MNHEY and SVGAGI. The CDR3 DNA is TGTGCCAGCAGCCCAACGGGGACAGGCAATCAGCCCCAGCATTTT. Translation: CASSPTGTGNQPQHF.

This sequence joins TRBV3-1 (or the pseudogene TRBV3-2) and TRBJ2-1; 8 bases line up with TRBD2. The V and J ends lost 1 base and 6 bases, in that order; junction bases with no gene match: 5. In germline, CDR1 is LGHDT, CDR2 YNNKEL (reference sequence). The CDR3 runs to 15 residues. The CDR3 loop reads CASSQGSGGVNEQFF. CDR3 sequence (DNA): TGTGCCAGCAGCCAAGGCTCGGGAGGGGTCAATGAGCAGTTCTTC.

This clone was recorded once. V and J are TRBV10-1 and TRBJ1-4; TRBD1 matches 11 bases. CDR1 and CDR2 from the germline V gene are WNHNN and SYGVQD (reference sequence). CDR3 size: 16 residues. J lost 8 bases, V lost 6 bases, and 11 bases had no gene match. The CDR3 spells CASRDGQGALYEKLFF. The DNA for the CDR3 is TGCGCCAGCAGGGATGGACAGGGGGCGCTTTACGAAAAACTGTTTTTT.

This chain connects TRBV19 to TRBJ1-2, with 8 bases aligning to TRBD1. The germline CDR1 and CDR2 sequences are LNHDA and SQIVND (reference sequence). The CDR3 is made up of 15 amino acids. The V gene end was trimmed by 5 bases and the J gene end by 6 bases; junction bases not matched to a gene: 11. The CDR3 here is CASSQWTGNGDGYTF. CDR3 nucleotides: TGTGCCAGTAGTCAATGGACAGGGAATGGCGATGGCTACACCTTC.

The chain uses TRBV19 and TRBJ2-2; D gene unclear. The germline V gene encodes CDR1 LNHDA and CDR2 SQIVND (reference sequence). The CDR3 spans 14 residues. V was pared by 7 bases and J by 3 bases, with 12 bases between. CDR3 DNA: TGTGCCAGTATCGGCCTAGGCTACACCGGGGAGCTGTTTTTT. Its protein is CASIGLGYTGELFF.

V and J are TRBV11-2 and TRBJ2-3, with 9 bases aligning to TRBD2. V lost 6 bases and J lost 3; bases outside the gene matches: 13. Germline values: CDR1 SGHAT, CDR2 FQNNGV. The CDR3 loop spans 17 amino acids. CDR3 protein: CASRVGDLAGRTDTQYF. As DNA, the CDR3 is TGTGCCAGCAGGGTGGGGGATCTAGCGGGAAGGACAGATACGCAGTATTTT. Supplemented by reference TRBV11-2 and TRBJ2-3, the full variable domain reads EAGVAQSPRYKIIEKRQSVAFWCNPISGHATLYWYQQILGQGPKLLIQFQNNGVVDDSQLPKDRFSAERLKGVDSTLKIQPAKLEDSAVYLCASRVGDLAGRTDTQYFGPGTRLTVL.

This clone occurred once. The chain has TRBV7-9 and TRBJ1-1; D gene ambiguous. V lost 5 bases and J 4 bases, leaving 5 bases between the germline ends. CDR1 is SEHNR, CDR2 FQNEAQ, per germline (reference sequence). The CDR3 is 11 residues long. CDR3 sequence reads: CASSPRTEAFF. The CDR3 DNA follows: TGTGCCAGCAGCCCTCGCACTGAAGCTTTCTTT.

This sequence joins TRBV7-8 and TRBJ1-2; D not certain. The CDR3 is 16 residues long. V lost 1 base and J lost 2, with 14 bases in between. Germline lookup yields CDR1 SGHVS and CDR2 FQNEAQ. The CDR3 loop reads CASSLVGGSSNYGYTF. The CDR3 nucleotides read TGTGCCAGCAGCTTAGTGGGCGGGTCCTCCAACTATGGCTACACCTTC. Drawing the rest from reference TRBV7-8 and TRBJ1-2, the complete variable domain is GAGVSQSPRYKVAKRGQDVALRCDPISGHVSLFWYQQALGQGPEFLTYFQNEAQLDKSGLPSDRFFAERPEGSVSTLKIQRTQQEDSAVYLCASSLVGGSSNYGYTFGSGTRLTVV.

The J gene is TRBJ2-7, the V gene TRBV6-1; 11 bases are a match to TRBD2. V dropped 2 bases and J dropped 4; count of bases not matched to a gene: 10. CDR1 is MNHNS and CDR2 is SASEGT in the germline V gene. This CDR3 spans 17 amino acids. This CDR3 reads CASSEFELAGALYEQYF. CDR3 DNA sequence: TGTGCCAGCAGTGAATTTGAACTAGCGGGAGCACTTTACGAGCAGTACTTC.

The CDR3 sequence is CASSRTGDGYTF. The DNA for the CDR3 is TGTGCCAGCAGCCGGACAGGGGACGGCTACACCTTC. V is TRBV7-9 and J is TRBJ1-2; 9 bases agree with TRBD1. This CDR3 spans 12 amino acids. The J segment lost 8 bases and the V segment lost 5 bases, leaving 3 bases of the junction unmatched. Germline CDR1 reads SEHNR; CDR2 reads FQNEAQ (reference sequence).

This clone was counted only a few times. The gene calls are TRBV19 and TRBJ2-1; D perhaps matches TRBD1 (6 bases). The CDR3 is 14 residues long. Trimming took 1 base from V and 7 from J, leaving 11 bases between them. Per germline, CDR1 LNHDA and CDR2 SQIVND (reference sequence). The CDR3 DNA reads as TGTGCCAGTAGTATAGCGGTCCAGGGGAATGAGCAGTTCTTC. Amino acids: CASSIAVQGNEQFF.

The chain uses TRBV7-2 and TRBJ1-4; 9 positions agree with TRBD1. Germline CDR1 and CDR2: SGHTA and FQGNSA. The trim removed 3 bases at V and 6 bases at J, leaving 2 bases unmatched. The CDR3 runs 14 residues. The CDR3 protein is CASSFRQGDEKLFF. CDR3 DNA sequence: TGTGCCAGCAGCTTCCGACAGGGGGATGAAAAACTGTTTTTT.

V and J are TRBV5-4 and TRBJ2-5; 8 positions match TRBD1. This CDR3 contains 13 residues. V gave up 3 bases and J gave up 5 bases; unmatched junction bases: 3. Germline CDR1 SGHNT, CDR2 YYREEE (reference sequence). The CDR3 is CASSSGGRETQYF. As DNA, the CDR3 is TGTGCCAGCAGCTCAGGGGGCCGGGAGACCCAGTACTTC.

The CDR3 region is CASSYGPGARETQYF. CDR3 DNA: TGTGCCAGCAGTTACGGCCCAGGGGCTAGAGAGACCCAGTACTTC. J is TRBJ2-5 and V is TRBV6-2 or TRBV6-3; D is perhaps TRBD1 (6 bases). With 2 bases removed from V and 4 bases from J, the gap between germline ends came to 14 bases. Germline V gives CDR1 MNHEY, CDR2 SVGEGT. The CDR3 runs 15 residues.

The chain links TRBV9 to TRBJ2-3; 10 nucleotides line up with TRBD2. Germline CDR1 reads SGDLS; CDR2 reads YYNGEE. The CDR3 runs 16 residues. J was trimmed by 0 bases and V by 4 bases; bases with no gene match: 5. CDR3 nucleotides: TGTGCCAGCAGCACCGTACTAGCGGGGAGCACAGATACGCAGTATTTT. It specifies CASSTVLAGSTDTQYF.

There are a few counts of this clone. A junction end diverges from the germline sequence, so it may reflect a read error. The rearrangement joins TRBV7-7 to TRBJ2-5; 9 bases line up with TRBD1. CDR3 length: 15 residues. Germline loops: CDR1 SSHAT, CDR2 FNYEAQ (reference sequence). The CDR3: CASSLGGTGKETQYF. The CDR3 coding sequence is TGTGCTAGCAGCTTAGGTGGGACAGGGAAAGAGACCCAGTACTTC.

The rearrangement links TRBV7-9 to TRBJ1-2, with unresolved D. Germline V CDR1 and CDR2: SEHNR, FQNEAQ (reference sequence). The CDR3 extends over 14 amino acids. The V end was cut by 1 base, the J end by 13 bases, with 19 bases between. For the CDR3, the DNA is TGTGCCAGCAGCTTAGAAGCAGAGGCCACCCTCGCCACCTTC. Translated, it gives CASSLEAEATLATF.

This rearrangement joins TRBV2 to TRBJ2-5, with TRBD2 identical over 8 bases. This CDR3 region has 14 residues. In germline, CDR1 is SNHLY, CDR2 FYNNEI. With 4 bases clipped from V and 5 bases from J, the junction kept 6 bases outside the gene matches. The CDR3 reads CASSVPGGRETQYF. The CDR3 region has the DNA TGTGCCAGCAGTGTTCCGGGAGGGAGGGAGACCCAGTACTTC.

V and J are TRBV29-1 and TRBJ1-2, with a weak D call TRBD1 (5 bases). V lost 4 bases and J lost 5, with 11 bases in between. CDR3 length equals 12 residues. From germline, CDR1 is SQVTM and CDR2 ANQGSEA. DNA for the CDR3: TGCAGCGTTGTTAGACAGTCTTATGGCTACACCTTC. It specifies CSVVRQSYGYTF. Together with reference TRBV29-1 and TRBJ1-2, the CDR3 gives the full variable domain: SAVISQKPSRDICQRGTSLTIQCQVDSQVTMMFWYRQQPGQSLTLIATANQGSEATYESGFVIDKFPISRPNLTFSTLTVSNMSPEDSSIYLCSVVRQSYGYTFGSGTRLTVV.

The rearrangement joins TRBV30 to TRBJ2-7; 8 bases agree with TRBD1. There are 11 residues in the CDR3. J was trimmed by 7 bases and V by 8 bases; bases with no gene match: 7. Germline CDR1 is GTSNPN and CDR2 is SVGIG (reference sequence). The DNA for the CDR3 is TGTGCCGGACAGGGTCTAGGGGAGCAGTACTTC. Its protein product is CAGQGLGEQYF.

V is TRBV2 and J is TRBJ2-3, with D perhaps matching TRBD2 (5 bases). Germline CDR1 reads SNHLY; CDR2 reads FYNNEI. The V end lost 2 bases, the J end lost 8 bases, and 23 bases lay between the germline ends. This CDR3 has 17 residues. CDR3 in DNA: TGTGCCAGCAGTGAAAGTCCGGGAAGCGATGGGTTGGGTACGCAGTATTTT. Its protein product is CASSESPGSDGLGTQYF.

This chain's CDR3 is CASSYSDNQETQYF. CDR3 nucleotides: TGTGCCAGCAGTTACTCGGACAACCAAGAGACCCAGTACTTC. The chain employs TRBV6-5 and TRBJ2-5; tentative D call: TRBD1 (5 bases). Trimming left V 0 bases short and J 0 bases short, with 5 bases between. The CDR3 extends over 14 amino acids. The germline V gene encodes CDR1 MNHEY and CDR2 SVGAGI.

V usage is TRBV5-1 and J usage is TRBJ2-7, with 10 bases that match TRBD1. Trimming took 5 bases from V and 1 from J; bases not matched to a gene: 3. Per the germline V gene, CDR1 is SGHRS and CDR2 is YFSETQ. This CDR3 has 14 amino acids. The CDR3 protein is CASRRTGGSYEQYF. The DNA for the CDR3 is TGCGCCAGCAGGAGGACAGGGGGTTCCTACGAGCAGTACTTC. The full variable domain, its missing parts supplied by reference TRBV5-1 and TRBJ2-7, is KAGVTQTPRYLIKTRGQQVTLSCSPISGHRSVSWYQQTPGQGLQFLFEYFSETQRNKGNFPGRFSGRQFSNSRSEMNVSTLELGDSALYLCASRRTGGSYEQYFGPGTRLTVT.

J is TRBJ2-1 and V is TRBV6-2 or TRBV6-3; 7 bases are a match to TRBD2. Per the germline V gene, CDR1 is MNHEY and CDR2 is SVGEGT. The CDR3 is 15 residues long. With 5 bases clipped from V and 7 bases from J, the junction kept 11 bases outside the gene matches. The CDR3 sequence is CASSPHRGSKNEQFF. The CDR3 DNA is TGTGCCAGCAGTCCCCACCGCGGGAGTAAGAATGAGCAGTTCTTC.

This clone was recorded a few times. V and J are TRBV9 and TRBJ1-1; 7 bases are a match to TRBD1. Germline V gene data show CDR1 as SGDLS and CDR2 as YYNGEE. Trimming took 4 bases from V and 3 from J; bases not matched to a gene: 9. The CDR3 consists of 15 residues. Here the CDR3 reads CASSTDRVRDTEAFF. The CDR3 DNA follows: TGTGCCAGCAGCACCGACAGGGTCAGAGACACTGAAGCTTTCTTT. The entire variable domain, with the rest obtained from reference TRBV9 and TRBJ1-1, is as follows: DSGVTQTPKHLITATGQRVTLRCSPRSGDLSVYWYQQSLDQGLQFLIQYYNGEERAKGNILERFSAQQFPDLHSELNLSSLELGDSALYFCASSTDRVRDTEAFFGQGTRLTVV.

The chain couples TRBV29-1 to TRBJ2-7, with TRBD1 matching 7 bases. Trimming took 4 bases from V and 6 from J; bases not matched to a gene: 12. Germline V gives CDR1 SQVTM, CDR2 ANQGSEA. The CDR3 has 14 residues. The CDR3 DNA sequence: TGCAGCGTTGGCCGTCGAGGGGGCTGGGCCGAGCAGTACTTC. It yields the protein CSVGRRGGWAEQYF.